These 25 T cell receptor beta chains were all obtained from the same sample, sequenced in a study of persistence of HIV-infected CD4 T cells. This was the immunoSEQ version 4 assay in survey mode. Profiled with immunoSEQ multiplex PCR; TCRdb holds only in-frame clones, not every one. The sample has some 40,000 clones, approximately 90% seen once; the top ten hold approximately 1.8%. Cells were stimulated nonspecifically with anti-CD3/anti-CD28 magnetic beads. Responding CD4+ T cells were sorted by upregulation of both CD40 ligand and CD69. Their cognate antigens are unknown. Sample: CD4+ T cells sorted from PBMCs after roughly 19-hour stimulation, taken from a patient who received antiretroviral therapy. The receptors derive from an adult man with HIV who was CMV-seropositive.

The chain combines TRBV6-5 with TRBJ2-2; D is perhaps TRBD2 (6 bases). The CDR3 covers 13 residues. The germline V gene has CDR1 MNHEY and CDR2 SVGAGI. Trimming left V 6 bases short and J 6 bases short, with 11 bases between. As DNA, the CDR3 is TGTGCCAGCAGGAGGGGCGGGGCCGGGGAGCTGTTTTTT. As protein: CASRRGGAGELFF.

The J gene is TRBJ2-3, the V gene TRBV5-1, with D perhaps TRBD1 or TRBD2 (5 bases each). The CDR3 extends over 15 amino acids. The germline gives CDR1 SGHRS, CDR2 YFSETQ. The V and J ends lost 0 bases and 2 bases respectively, with 10 bases between them. CDR3 sequence reads: CASSLDGGNTDTQYF. In DNA form, the CDR3 reads TGCGCCAGCAGCTTGGATGGGGGAAACACAGATACGCAGTATTTT.

The chain is built from TRBV6-1 and TRBJ1-2; 7 nucleotides agree with TRBD1. This CDR3 spans 15 amino acids. Trimming removed 1 base from V and 4 bases from J; junction bases left unmatched: 6. From germline, CDR1 is MNHNS and CDR2 SASEGT. CDR3 bases: TGTGCCAGCAGTGAAGAGGCAGGGGGAGTCTATGGCTACACCTTC. Translation: CASSEEAGGVYGYTF.

The genes are TRBV5-1 and TRBJ2-7; 14 nucleotides align to TRBD2. The V and J ends lost 2 bases and 3 bases, in that order; junction bases with no gene match: 10. The CDR3 extends over 18 amino acids. The germline V gene encodes CDR1 SGHRS and CDR2 YFSETQ. The DNA for the CDR3 is TGCGCCAGCAGCTTCCAGACTAGCGGGGGGGCGGTGGGCTACGAGCAGTACTTC. This sequence encodes CASSFQTSGGAVGYEQYF.

This clone appeared once. The rearrangement joins TRBV9 to TRBJ2-7; 9 nucleotides align to TRBD1. This CDR3 comprises 15 residues. Trimming cost V 4 bases and J 2 bases; bases outside gene matches: 7. Germline CDR1 SGDLS, CDR2 YYNGEE. CDR3 DNA sequence: TGTGCCAGCAGCCCTCGGACAGGGGTCGCCTACGAGCAGTACTTC. It encodes CASSPRTGVAYEQYF.

The chain combines TRBV7-8 with TRBJ1-2; no clear D gene. Trimming took 8 bases from V and 3 from J, leaving 16 bases between them. The CDR3 spans 14 residues. Germline loops: CDR1 SGHVS, CDR2 FQNEAQ. In nucleotides, the CDR3 is TGTGCCAGCTCCCAGGACCCCCTAGACTATGGCTACACCTTC. Translation: CASSQDPLDYGYTF.

The rearrangement links TRBV2 to TRBJ1-2; D is unclear. Germline CDR1 SNHLY, CDR2 FYNNEI. The CDR3 spans 11 residues. The V end lost 6 bases, the J end lost 8 bases, and 10 bases lay between the germline ends. The CDR3 region has the DNA TGTGCCAGCAGCCGTGAGTACGGCTACACCTTC. Its translation is CASSREYGYTF.

The rearrangement joins TRBV10-3 to TRBJ2-4; no clear D gene. Deletions cut 10 bases from V and 0 bases from J, with 13 bases between. Germline V CDR1 and CDR2: ENHRY, SYGVKD. CDR3 length equals 14 residues. In DNA form, the CDR3 reads TGTGCCACCGCTGATCAGGCAGCCAAAAACATTCAGTACTTC. This gives the protein CATADQAAKNIQYF.

This sequence joins TRBV6-5 and TRBJ1-5; D perhaps matches TRBD1 (6 bases). V was pared by 5 bases and J by 0 bases, with 8 bases between. The V gene's germline CDR1 is MNHEY and CDR2 SVGAGI. This CDR3 contains 14 residues. The CDR3 region has the DNA TGTGCCAGCAGTACCAGGGGTAGCAATCAGCCCCAGCATTTT. Its protein is CASSTRGSNQPQHF.

The chain uses TRBV19 and TRBJ2-7, with D perhaps matching TRBD1 or TRBD2 (6 bases each). CDR1 is LNHDA, CDR2 SQIVND, per germline (reference sequence). The V and J ends lost 5 bases and 4 bases respectively, with 18 bases between them. This CDR3 contains 15 residues. This CDR3 is CASSFRQEGGYEQYF. CDR3 sequence (DNA): TGTGCCAGTAGTTTTCGACAGGAGGGCGGGTACGAGCAGTACTTC.

J is TRBJ2-1 and V is TRBV27; 7 positions agree with TRBD2. The CDR3 spans 14 residues. Germline V gene lookup returns CDR1 MNHEY and CDR2 SMNVEV (reference sequence). Losses at the gene ends were 0 bases for V and 10 bases for J; bases not matched to a gene: 6. CDR3 residues: CASSLSGGSGEQFF. The CDR3 DNA sequence: TGTGCCAGCAGTTTATCGGGGGGTAGCGGGGAGCAGTTCTTC.

The chain recombines TRBV19 with TRBJ2-7; D call uncertain. Germline lookup yields CDR1 LNHDA and CDR2 SQIVND (reference sequence). This CDR3 has 15 residues. V gave up 5 bases and J gave up 9 bases, with 23 bases separating them. CDR3 nucleotides: TGTGCCAGTAGTTCCCACGAAGGAGTTTCATTAGGGCAGTACTTC. It yields the protein CASSSHEGVSLGQYF.

This clone was recorded only once. The chain is built from TRBV11-1 and TRBJ1-1, with D hard to call. V was pared by 3 bases and J by 1 base, with 6 bases between. Germline V lookup: CDR1 SGHAT, CDR2 FQDESV (reference sequence). The CDR3 contains 13 residues. DNA for the CDR3: TGTGCCAGCAGCTTGGGGAGGAACACTGAAGCTTTCTTT. Protein: CASSLGRNTEAFF.

This clone came up a few times. The chain employs TRBV18 and TRBJ2-5, with TRBD1 matching over 8 bases. The CDR3 is 14 amino acids. Germline values: CDR1 KGHSH, CDR2 LQKENI. V was pared by 6 bases and J by 4 bases, with 7 bases of the junction left unmatched. In nucleotides, the CDR3 is TGTGCCAGCTCTCTTCAGACAGGGGCAGAGACCCAGTACTTC. Its protein is CASSLQTGAETQYF.

V usage is TRBV12-5 and J usage is TRBJ2-7; D not certain. V lost 2 bases and J lost 10, with 18 bases in between. The length of the CDR3 is 14 residues. Germline lookup yields CDR1 LGHNT and CDR2 FRNRAP. CDR3: CASGLKPHEADQYF. The CDR3 coding sequence is TGTGCTAGTGGTTTGAAACCCCATGAGGCAGACCAGTACTTC.

The chain combines TRBV18 with TRBJ2-3; no reliable D call. CDR1 and CDR2 (germline): KGHSH, LQKENI. Trimming took off 3 bases at V and 6 bases at J, with 4 bases between the two ends. The CDR3 extends over 11 amino acids. The CDR3 coding sequence is TGTGCCAGCTCACCCTACGATACGCAGTATTTT. This gives the protein CASSPYDTQYF.

This clone was seen more than once but under ten times. CDR3 bases: TGTGCCAGCAGCTTGAGGGGCAAGGGATATGGCTACACCTTC. Protein sequence: CASSLRGKGYGYTF. The V and J genes are TRBV7-2 and TRBJ1-2; D perhaps matches TRBD1 (5 bases). CDR3 length: 14 amino acids. Germline lookup yields CDR1 SGHTA and CDR2 FQGNSA. Trimming cost V 3 bases and J 5 bases, with 13 bases left between them.

The chain couples TRBV29-1 to TRBJ2-7; 10 nucleotides align to TRBD1. Unmatched junction bases numbered 6, after V lost 7 bases and J lost 6 bases. The CDR3 totals 12 residues. CDR1 and CDR2 (germline): SQVTM, ANQGSEA. CDR3 in amino acids: CSAGTGDREQYF. The CDR3 DNA sequence: TGCAGCGCTGGGACAGGGGATCGCGAGCAGTACTTC.

The count of this clone is one. V and J are TRBV29-1 and TRBJ2-6; D call uncertain. The CDR3 contains 13 residues. From germline, CDR1 is SQVTM and CDR2 ANQGSEA. Trimming removed 3 bases from V and 0 bases from J, with 3 bases in between. CDR3 DNA sequence: TGCAGCGTTGAGGGCTCTGGGGCCAACGTCCTGACTTTC. It encodes CSVEGSGANVLTF.

The CDR3 here is CASSGTVLYEQYF. In DNA form, the CDR3 reads TGTGCCAGCTCCGGGACAGTCCTCTACGAGCAGTACTTC. This rearrangement joins TRBV6-5 to TRBJ2-7, with 7 bases identical to TRBD1. Germline CDR1 is MNHEY and CDR2 is SVGAGI. This CDR3 is built from 13 residues. V shed 8 bases and J 3 bases; nucleotides not matched to a gene: 7.

The chain couples TRBV28 to TRBJ2-2, with D maybe TRBD1 (6 bases). The ends were cut back, 1 base at V and 0 bases at J, with 9 bases in the middle. The CDR3 is 16 residues long. Per the germline V gene, CDR1 is MDHEN and CDR2 is SYDVKM. The CDR3 loop is CASSLYGTSNTGELFF. CDR3 DNA sequence: TGTGCCAGCAGTTTATATGGGACATCGAACACCGGGGAGCTGTTTTTT.

This chain connects TRBV5-1 to TRBJ1-1; tentative D call: TRBD1 (5 bases). The germline V and J ends were trimmed by 5 bases and 0 bases, with 17 bases remaining between them. The CDR3 spans 16 residues. The germline CDR1 and CDR2 sequences are SGHRS and YFSETQ. CDR3 DNA: TGCGCCAGCAGGCCCGTGGACACTGCTTTGAACACTGAAGCTTTCTTT. Translation gives CASRPVDTALNTEAFF.

This chain connects TRBV6-5 to TRBJ1-2, with 7 bases that match TRBD1. CDR1 is MNHEY, CDR2 SVGAGI, per germline. This CDR3 comprises 15 residues. V was pared by 5 bases and J by 2 bases, with 8 bases of the junction left unmatched. The CDR3: CASSRRGMGNYGYTF. The CDR3 DNA is TGTGCCAGCAGTCGCAGGGGGATGGGAAACTATGGCTACACCTTC.

The chain is built from TRBV3-1 (or the pseudogene TRBV3-2) and TRBJ2-7; D gene ambiguous. The CDR3 length is 13 residues. Germline lookup yields CDR1 LGHDT and CDR2 YNNKEL (reference sequence). Trimming took 6 bases from V and 2 from J, leaving 11 bases between them. Here the CDR3 DNA reads TGTGCCAGCAGATCCGGGCCCCCCTACGAGCAGTACTTC. Translating gives CASRSGPPYEQYF.

CDR3 in DNA: TGTGCCAGCAGTGAAGATGGATCAACTAATGAAAAACTGTTTTTT. Amino acids: CASSEDGSTNEKLFF. The chain combines TRBV2 with TRBJ1-4; no clear D. The CDR3 spans 15 residues. V was clipped by 1 base and J by 0 bases, with 6 bases between them. Germline CDR1 and CDR2: SNHLY and FYNNEI.